The clone carrying this TCR beta chain was seen once. What it binds is unknown. This sample is part of a study of blood T cells in healthy people across ages. Study-wide points: Bulk PBMC profiling left naive and antigen-experienced comparisons inconclusive. It was not known whether donors were CMV positive (a possible confounder of expanded clonotype changes).

It was with a sample-barcoded 5' primer and a J-beta primer mix that a second PCR of about 6 to 11 cycles was run. TCRdb reprocessed the 5' RACE reads via MiXCR and lists one record per CDR3 protein. The data contain fewer than 800,000 distinct CDR3 sequences, around 25% of them singletons. The V gene end was trimmed by 4 bases and the J gene end by 0 bases; junction bases not matched to a gene: 9. This CDR3 is 18 amino acids long. CDR1 and CDR2 from the germline V gene are SGHRS and YFSETQ. In addition, the sample was reused for a study of T cells of mothers and their children. That source adds: Sequencing got over 10 million TCR beta CDR3 reads from each mother and about 3.1 million from each child.

The TCR originated in a boy between 5 and 17 years old in good health. Sequencing was done on a sample of blood. The gene calls are TRBV5-1 and TRBJ1-4, with TRBD1 matching over 10 bases. The CDR3 DNA is TGCGCCAGCAGCGGGGGACTTGGACAGGGGGCAACTAATGAAAAACTGTTTTTT. Translation: CASSGGLGQGATNEKLFF.